This TCR beta chain was obtained from a study of T cell clonality in common variable immunodeficiency. Whole-study results and caveats: Compared with controls, CVID subjects had fewer shared TCRbeta clones. Authors noted CVID clonality's cause needs subpopulation repertoire sequencing.

The assay was immunoSEQ multiplex PCR, and TCRdb's table has in-frame clones only and misses some. The sample yields roughly 55,000 clones, without any singletons. Unmatched junction bases numbered 6, after V lost 3 bases and J lost 7 bases. Germline V lookup: CDR1 SGHRS, CDR2 YFSETQ. The length of the CDR3 is 15 residues. This clone was detected many times. Antigen specificity is unknown. The CDR3 goes on 3 residues after the read ends, and that part is filled in from the germline J gene. The sample comprised peripheral blood mononuclear cells. The TCR comes from a person aged 18 to 75 in good health. This chain connects TRBV5-1 to TRBJ1-6, with 8 bases lining up with TRBD1. The part of the CDR3 DNA that was read is TGCGCCAGCAGCTCCGGACAGGGAGGGAATTCACCC. Translation: CASSSGQGGNSP. The whole CDR3 reads CASSSGQGGNSPLHF.